This TCR beta chain was identified during a study of T cells in localized non-small cell lung cancer. Study conclusions and caveats: A higher density of T cells in blood coincided with extended overall survival.

A remark on this clone: As yet, its antigen is unknown.

The CDR3 length is 13 residues. V was pared by 1 base and J by 9 bases, with 12 bases between. The V gene's germline CDR1 is SGHTA and CDR2 FQGNSA. Assay used: immunoSEQ multiplex PCR; TCRdb lists only in-frame clones, some missing. The table records 40,000 to 55,000 clones, about 76% of them present only once. This sequence joins TRBV7-2 and TRBJ2-5, with D maybe TRBD2 (6 bases). This material consisted of peripheral blood mononuclear cells, taken before any cancer treatment. The sequence came from a man between 40 and 69 years old with stage III lung adenocarcinoma. CDR3 nucleotide sequence: TGTGCCAGCAGCTTAGGTCGTAGCGGCTCCCAGTACTTC. Its protein is CASSLGRSGSQYF.